What follows are 30 T cell receptor beta chains derived from one specimen sequenced in a study of T cell responses to AZD1222 COVID-19 vaccine. Using immunoSEQ multiplex PCR, the repertoire was profiled, and TCRdb retains in-frame clones only, with some absent. This table has 100,000 or so clones, 85% to 90% appearing once. Sequences were derived from peripheral blood, sampled on day 0 of AZD1222 vaccination. Source of these receptors: an adult in good health.

This rearrangement joins TRBV30 to TRBJ1-4; D is perhaps TRBD1 (5 bases). Trimming cost V 0 bases and J 3 bases, with 8 bases left between them. The CDR3 runs to 14 residues. Germline CDR1 is GTSNPN and CDR2 is SVGIG (reference sequence). DNA for the CDR3: TGTGCCTGGAGTGTGGGGGGGTCTAATGAAAAACTGTTTTTT. As protein: CAWSVGGSNEKLFF.

The genes are TRBV7-2 and TRBJ2-5; 7 positions agree with TRBD1. Trimming cost V 7 bases and J 4 bases; bases outside gene matches: 6. The CDR3 extends over 13 amino acids. CDR1 is SGHTA and CDR2 is FQGNSA in the germline V gene. The CDR3, as DNA: TGTGCCAGCACCAGGGACAGAGTAGAGACCCAGTACTTC. Protein product: CASTRDRVETQYF.

This rearrangement joins TRBV2 to TRBJ2-5; no clear D. There are 11 residues in the CDR3. Germline lookup yields CDR1 SNHLY and CDR2 FYNNEI. Trimming took off 7 bases at V and 5 bases at J, with 8 bases between the two ends. DNA of the CDR3: TGTGCCAGCACAATCCAGGAGACCCAGTACTTC. This encodes CASTIQETQYF. The variable domain in full, with the rest retrieved from reference TRBV2 and TRBJ2-5, is EPEVTQTPSHQVTQMGQEVILRCVPISNHLYFYWYRQILGQKVEFLVSFYNNEISEKSEIFDDQFSVERPDGSNFTLKIRSTKLEDSAMYFCASTIQETQYFGPGTRLLVL.

The J gene is TRBJ1-1, the V gene TRBV11-2; no clear D. This CDR3 is built from 14 residues. Looked up from germline, CDR1 is SGHAT and CDR2 is FQNNGV. Trimming shortened V by 3 bases and J by 0 bases, and 8 bases separated the two germline ends. CDR3 DNA sequence: TGTGCCAGCAGCTTCGCCAGCATGAACACTGAAGCTTTCTTT. Translation gives CASSFASMNTEAFF.

The chain has TRBV28 and TRBJ1-3; D gene uncertain. Trimming shortened V by 1 base and J by 0 bases, and 4 bases separated the two germline ends. The CDR3 is 14 residues long. CDR1 and CDR2 from the germline V gene are MDHEN and SYDVKM. The CDR3 sequence: CASSLYFSGNTIYF. In nucleotides, the CDR3 is TGTGCCAGCAGTTTATATTTCTCTGGAAACACCATATATTTT.

V and J are TRBV10-1 and TRBJ2-3; the match to TRBD1 covers 9 bases. Germline V gene sequence: CDR1 WNHNN, CDR2 SYGVQD (reference sequence). The CDR3 spans 15 residues. The J segment lost 2 bases and the V segment lost 6 bases, leaving 6 bases of the junction unmatched. Here the CDR3 DNA reads TGCGCCAGCAGCGTCGGGACAGGGCTCACAGATACGCAGTATTTT. Protein product: CASSVGTGLTDTQYF.

This rearrangement joins TRBV30 to TRBJ2-3; the D is unclear. This CDR3 comprises 13 residues. Per germline, CDR1 GTSNPN and CDR2 SVGIG (reference sequence). The V gene lost 0 bases and the J gene lost 7 bases, with 11 bases spanning the gap. As DNA, the CDR3 is TGTGCCTGGAGTGTAAGTAAGAGGAATACGCAGTATTTT. It encodes CAWSVSKRNTQYF.

This clone was seen only a few times. The rearrangement uses TRBV7-9 and TRBJ1-2; 12 positions agree with TRBD1. This CDR3 is 17 amino acids long. Germline V gives CDR1 SEHNR, CDR2 FQNEAQ (reference sequence). The trim removed 1 base at V and 5 bases at J, leaving 8 bases unmatched. CDR3 region: CASSLEGTGGAVYGYTF. CDR3 sequence (DNA): TGTGCCAGCAGCTTAGAGGGGACAGGGGGCGCGGTTTATGGCTACACCTTC. Combining the CDR3 with reference TRBV7-9 and TRBJ1-2 gives the whole variable domain DTGVSQNPRHKITKRGQNVTFRCDPISEHNRLYWYRQTLGQGPEFLTYFQNEAQLEKSRLLSDRFSAERPKGSFSTLEIQRTEQGDSAMYLCASSLEGTGGAVYGYTFGSGTRLTVV.

V is TRBV6-5 and J is TRBJ1-6; 8 nucleotides align to TRBD1. J was trimmed by 6 bases and V by 10 bases; bases with no gene match: 8. Germline CDR1 is MNHEY and CDR2 is SVGAGI. This CDR3 contains 14 residues. The CDR3 nucleotides are TGTGCCACTTTACAGGGGGAATTTAATTCACCCCTCCACTTT. The encoded protein is CATLQGEFNSPLHF.

The chain is built from TRBV7-6 and TRBJ2-5; D possibly corresponds to TRBD1 (5 bases). V was pared by 4 bases and J by 5 bases, with 11 bases between. The CDR3 has 13 residues. Germline V gene sequence: CDR1 SGHVS, CDR2 FNYEAQ. The CDR3 here is CASSSRPGETQYF. DNA for the CDR3: TGTGCCAGCAGCTCCCGTCCAGGGGAGACCCAGTACTTC.

In this sample, this clone turned up once. The chain employs TRBV25-1 and TRBJ1-2; tentative D call: TRBD1 (6 bases). CDR1 is MGHDK, CDR2 SYGVNS, per germline. This CDR3 is built from 14 residues. V gave up 3 bases and J gave up 3 bases, with 11 bases separating them. CDR3 sequence reads: CASSDGGIYYGYTF. The CDR3 nucleotides are TGTGCCAGCAGTGATGGGGGCATTTACTATGGCTACACCTTC.

The rearrangement joins TRBV25-1 to TRBJ1-6, with TRBD1 matching 7 bases. This CDR3 has 16 residues. The germline gives CDR1 MGHDK, CDR2 SYGVNS. The V and J ends lost 1 base and 6 bases, in that order; junction bases with no gene match: 6. This chain's CDR3 is CASSEWAGGSNSPLHF. CDR3 bases: TGTGCCAGCAGTGAATGGGCAGGGGGTTCTAATTCACCCCTCCACTTT.

The chain joins TRBV28 to TRBJ2-1; D call uncertain. Germline V gives CDR1 MDHEN, CDR2 SYDVKM. This CDR3 contains 12 residues. V was clipped by 5 bases and J by 6 bases, with 8 bases between them. The CDR3 spells CASSPSPNEQFF. CDR3 nucleotide sequence: TGTGCCAGCAGTCCGTCCCCCAATGAGCAGTTCTTC.

The chain recombines TRBV19 with TRBJ2-1, with no clear D. Trimming removed 7 bases at V and 4 bases at J, with 14 bases between. The CDR3 runs 14 residues. Germline loops: CDR1 LNHDA, CDR2 SQIVND (reference sequence). CDR3 sequence: CASMPGRGYNEQFF. The CDR3 DNA sequence: TGTGCCAGTATGCCCGGTCGAGGTTACAATGAGCAGTTCTTC.

The rearrangement uses TRBV29-1 and TRBJ1-1, with a possible D match to TRBD1 (5 bases). Per germline, CDR1 SQVTM and CDR2 ANQGSEA. Deletions cut 4 bases from V and 1 base from J, with 13 bases between. The CDR3 covers 14 residues. CDR3: CSVGAGLPNTEAFF. The CDR3 DNA follows: TGCAGCGTTGGGGCAGGGCTTCCGAACACTGAAGCTTTCTTT. Based on the CDR3 plus reference TRBV29-1 and TRBJ1-1, the full variable domain is SAVISQKPSRDICQRGTSLTIQCQVDSQVTMMFWYRQQPGQSLTLIATANQGSEATYESGFVIDKFPISRPNLTFSTLTVSNMSPEDSSIYLCSVGAGLPNTEAFFGQGTRLTVV.

This rearrangement joins TRBV6-4 to TRBJ1-4; TRBD1 might be the D (6 bases). V lost 0 bases, J lost 6 bases, and 11 bases lay in between. CDR1 and CDR2 (germline): MRHNA, SNTAGT. This CDR3 has 15 residues. CDR3 coding DNA: TGTGCCAGCAGTGACTCGAGGGGGGGCGATGAAAAACTGTTTTTT. Translation gives CASSDSRGGDEKLFF.

V gene TRBV6-2 or TRBV6-3 combines with J gene TRBJ1-5; D is unclear. Germline V gene lookup returns CDR1 MNHEY and CDR2 SVGEGT. V gave up 2 bases and J gave up 6 bases, with 5 bases separating them. This CDR3 contains 12 residues. The CDR3 DNA reads TGTGCCAGCAGTTACCCCTTTCAGCCCCAGCATTTT. Residues: CASSYPFQPQHF.

V gene TRBV5-6 combines with J gene TRBJ1-2; 12 bases are a match to TRBD1. The germline gives CDR1 SGHDT, CDR2 YYEEEE. CDR3 length: 16 amino acids. V lost 2 bases to trimming and J lost 6 bases; unmatched junction nucleotides: 8. The CDR3 reads CASSFAGTGGVHGYTF. DNA for the CDR3: TGTGCCAGCAGCTTTGCTGGGACAGGGGGCGTGCATGGCTACACCTTC. The variable domain in full, with the rest retrieved from reference TRBV5-6 and TRBJ1-2, is DAGVTQSPTHLIKTRGQQVTLRCSPKSGHDTVSWYQQALGQGPQFIFQYYEEEERQRGNFPDRFSGHQFPNYSSELNVNALLLGDSALYLCASSFAGTGGVHGYTFGSGTRLTVV.

V usage is TRBV21-1 and J usage is TRBJ2-7; TRBD1 is taken as the D call from the table, unchecked against the DNA. TRBV21-1 is flagged as a pseudogene. The CDR3 has 15 residues. The CDR3 spells CASSKKGQGTYEQYF. The CDR3 DNA sequence: TGTGCCAGCAGCAAAAAGGGACAGGGGACCTACGAGCAGTACTTC.

The CDR3 sequence is CASNPGQYVGELFF. The CDR3 nucleotides read TGCGCCAGCAACCCGGGACAGTATGTCGGGGAGCTGTTTTTT. The chain joins TRBV5-1 to TRBJ2-2; 7 bases line up with TRBD1. V lost 6 bases, J lost 7 bases, and 9 bases stayed unmatched. This CDR3 is built from 14 residues. Per germline, CDR1 SGHRS and CDR2 YFSETQ.

V usage is TRBV25-1 and J usage is TRBJ2-3, with 10 nucleotides matching TRBD1. V shed 6 bases and J 0 bases; nucleotides not matched to a gene: 3. Germline CDR1 is MGHDK and CDR2 is SYGVNS. This CDR3 spans 15 amino acids. The DNA of the CDR3 is TGTGCCAGCAGCCGACAGGGGGCCAGCACAGATACGCAGTATTTT. Amino acids: CASSRQGASTDTQYF. The whole variable domain, remainder taken from reference TRBV25-1 and TRBJ2-3, is EADIYQTPRYLVIGTGKKITLECSQTMGHDKMYWYQQDPGMELHLIHYSYGVNSTEKGDLSSESTVSRIRTEHFPLTLESARPSHTSQYLCASSRQGASTDTQYFGPGTRLTVL.

The gene calls are TRBV5-1 and TRBJ2-2; possible D gene TRBD2, 6 bases. The V gene's germline CDR1 is SGHRS and CDR2 YFSETQ. The CDR3 consists of 15 residues. Trimming took 4 bases from V and 1 from J, leaving 11 bases between them. The CDR3 spells CASSLRDGNTGELFF. The CDR3, as DNA: TGCGCCAGCAGCCTGCGGGACGGGAACACCGGGGAGCTGTTTTTT.

The chain has TRBV19 and TRBJ2-5; no definite D call. V lost 4 bases to trimming and J lost 0 bases, with 3 bases between them. The germline gives CDR1 LNHDA, CDR2 SQIVND (reference sequence). The CDR3 runs 12 residues. CDR3 region: CASSTDQETQYF. The CDR3 DNA reads as TGTGCCAGTAGTACGGACCAAGAGACCCAGTACTTC.

The J gene is TRBJ2-5, the V gene TRBV18; TRBD1 is a possible D gene (6 bases). This CDR3 comprises 15 residues. CDR1 KGHSH and CDR2 LQKENI come from the germline V gene. The V gene lost 3 bases and the J gene lost 5 bases, with 16 bases spanning the gap. DNA for the CDR3: TGTGCCAGCTCACCCCATAACAGGGTGGACGAGACCCAGTACTTC. It yields the protein CASSPHNRVDETQYF.

The chain employs TRBV12-3 or TRBV12-4 and TRBJ2-1, with a tentative D call TRBD2 (5 bases). There are 12 residues in the CDR3. V was trimmed by 5 bases and J by 7 bases, leaving 9 bases between them. CDR3 in DNA: TGTGCCAGCAGTCAGCCGGGGAATGAGCAGTTCTTC. Translated, it gives CASSQPGNEQFF.

V gene TRBV18 combines with J gene TRBJ1-2; no reliable D call. Germline assignment: CDR1 KGHSH and CDR2 LQKENI. The CDR3 loop spans 15 amino acids. The germline V and J ends were trimmed by 6 bases and 6 bases, with 20 bases remaining between them. The CDR3 coding sequence is TGTGCCAGCTCCGACGGTCCGCGGTGGGTTAATGGCTACACCTTC. Its protein product is CASSDGPRWVNGYTF.

The genes are TRBV10-3 and TRBJ2-3; 10 nucleotides line up with TRBD2. After removal of 7 bases from V and 0 bases from J, the junction contained 1 base not matched to a gene. The CDR3 sequence is 14 residues long. Germline CDR1 ENHRY, CDR2 SYGVKD. Here the CDR3 DNA reads TGTGCCATCAAGGGACTAGCGAGCACAGATACGCAGTATTTT. Amino acid sequence: CAIKGLASTDTQYF.

The chain combines TRBV10-3 with TRBJ2-7; tentative D call: TRBD1 (5 bases). The germline V and J ends were trimmed by 3 bases and 3 bases, with 12 bases remaining between them. CDR1 and CDR2 (germline): ENHRY, SYGVKD. The CDR3 loop spans 14 amino acids. CDR3 nucleotides: TGTGCCATCAGTGAAGGGGCGCGCAGCTACGAGCAGTACTTC. Translation gives CAISEGARSYEQYF.

As DNA, the CDR3 is TGTGCCAGCAGTTTGGTCGTAGGTGAGCAGTTCTTC. Amino acid sequence: CASSLVVGEQFF. This chain connects TRBV27 to TRBJ2-1; D uncertain. The CDR3 loop spans 12 amino acids. V was shortened by 3 bases and J by 9 bases, with 9 bases between the two germline ends. Looked up from germline, CDR1 is MNHEY and CDR2 is SMNVEV (reference sequence).

This clone was counted a single time. V is TRBV7-9 and J is TRBJ2-1; 8 bases agree with TRBD2. Unmatched junction bases numbered 5, after V lost 1 base and J lost 6 bases. The germline V gene has CDR1 SEHNR and CDR2 FQNEAQ (reference sequence). This CDR3 contains 15 residues. The DNA of the CDR3 is TGTGCCAGCAGCTTAGTGAGCGGGAGCGTCAATGAGCAGTTCTTC. It encodes CASSLVSGSVNEQFF.